This TCR beta chain was captured by sequencing in a study of long-term antiretroviral therapy in people with HIV (dated by TCRdb to between 2020 and 2023). In terms of the full investigation: The earliest samples were collected approximately a decade before the 2015 WHO recommendation for immediate ART, a period when ART was typically delayed until CD4 counts fell. A retrospective serial study tested whether ART initiation and durable HIV suppression were associated with changes in peripheral blood TRB repertoire composition and diversity. From 30 to 35 adults with confirmed HIV infection, the cohort provided approximately 190 cryopreserved PBMC samples, gathered serially across a mean of about 6 years (range 1-12). Among the 25 to 30 participants with HIV, eleven were female. No cross-contamination during QIAcube processing turned up in test extractions that ran a monoclonal T-cell line alongside 33 polyclonal samples.

Participants were included only if at least one PBMC sample before ART initiation and at least two post-ART samples were available. Every participant with HIV received treatment in the United States of America. Cryopreserved samples of about 0.95-11 million PBMC were thawed and washed before DNA extraction. At the time of the earliest PBMC sample, participants with HIV were aged between roughly 20 and 55 years. PBMC samples from each participant spanned 1-4 timepoints before ART initiation and 2-8 timepoints after ART initiation, with a median of 7 samples. For every participant, serial HIV viral load, CD4+ T-cell count, ART history and demographic data were obtained. Genomic DNA was extracted from unsorted PBMC with a Qiagen kit on a QIAcube, processed in batches of 12 samples. Overall study results and their limits: Unsorted PBMC were profiled instead of sorted CD4+ and CD8+ T cells because pre-ART samples had limited cell numbers. Expanded TRB clones identified before ART initiation dominated the repertoire across all time points, though the dominance fluctuated and decreased in many PLHIV after ART. Samples dated from about 2004 to 2018, and the ART regimens used may be less effective than current ones. Narrower CDR3 length ranges were observed in HIV repertoires than in controls, and an antigen-experienced repertoire with only a slight naive shift after ART was suggested by the network structure. A significant increase in TRB diversity was found to be associated with ART initiation, although TRB diversity was observed to remain significantly below that of transplant donor controls even after long-term ART. Owing to limited PBMC availability, only the TCR beta chain was sequenced, without alpha chain pairing. Inferences about post-ART repertoire changes were limited because no data were available on ART adherence, viral resistance or therapy changes.

The immunoSEQ hsTCRB v3.0 assay was used at survey level resolution to sequence the TRB variable region. The target sequencing depth for TRB was about 35,000-50,000 T-cell genomes per sample. An Illumina MiSeq with a v3 150-cycle kit was used to sequence the pooled TRB libraries. From the authors' description of their analysis: Repertoire analysis was performed in R inside a reproducible Nextflow workflow that covered QC, data transformation and analysis. Custom analyses were implemented in LymphoSeq2, an R package for AIRR-Seq data exploration. A few samples that yielded fewer than 5000 total TRB sequences were excluded, so that approximately 170 HIV repertoires were analyzed. Of the roughly 190 retained HIV repertoires, over 55 were collected before and around 130 after ART initiation. Repertoires were downsampled to 5000 TRB nucleotide sequences, and summary statistics were averaged over 100 downsampling iterations. The analysis kept only TRB sequences whose CDR3 regions were at least seven amino acids long. A Shannon entropy-derived clonality score and the Gini coefficient were used to measure diversity. In the repertoire networks, any two of the top 5000 CDR3 amino acid sequences were linked whenever the two sequences differed by an edit distance of one. For TRB CDR3 amino acid sequences, antigen specificity groups and MHC restriction were predicted with GLIPH2. To flag known CMV, EBV, HIV or tissue antigen associations, CDR3 amino acid sequences were matched against VDJdb and McPAS-TCR. Pre-ART, post-ART and control groups were compared with Wilcoxon signed-rank tests and Holm-Bonferroni correction. In its TCRdb copy, this immuneACCESS table keeps in-frame sequences only and misses some clones. Where compared with another copy, unresolved V genes explain less than half of these, and the others have no known cause. The V and J calls and the clone size are those of that table, but D and trimming were determined from the DNA. The sample has tens of thousands of clones on record, about 80% of them singletons. 11% of the sample goes to the ten largest clones.

Trimming costs V 4 bases and J 3 bases, and their ends lie 16 bases apart. The germline V gene specifies SGDLS as CDR1 and YYNGEE as CDR2. There are 15 amino acids in the CDR3, from cysteine to phenylalanine inclusive. Only CDR3 DNA remains: 45 bases, in frame from the first base. As concerns this clone: Its antigen target is currently unknown. No per-base quality is available; no much larger clone lies one base away.

This chain joins TRBV9 to TRBJ1-1; TRBD1 could be the D gene, as 6 bases match. This receptor was identified in a middle-aged woman with HIV. This material consisted of unsorted PBMCs, taken 1.1 years before starting antiretroviral therapy. Read as DNA, the sequence is TGTGCCAGCAGCCAAGGAGGGGGGACTTACACTGAAGCTTTCTTT. This codes for CASSQGGGTYTEAFF. Beyond the CDR3, the reference TRBV9 and TRBJ1-1 genes provide the residues; the full variable domain reads: DSGVTQTPKHLITATGQRVTLRCSPRSGDLSVYWYQQSLDQGLQFLIQYYNGEERAKGNILERFSAQQFPDLHSELNLSSLELGDSALYFCASSQGGGTYTEAFFGQGTRLTVV.